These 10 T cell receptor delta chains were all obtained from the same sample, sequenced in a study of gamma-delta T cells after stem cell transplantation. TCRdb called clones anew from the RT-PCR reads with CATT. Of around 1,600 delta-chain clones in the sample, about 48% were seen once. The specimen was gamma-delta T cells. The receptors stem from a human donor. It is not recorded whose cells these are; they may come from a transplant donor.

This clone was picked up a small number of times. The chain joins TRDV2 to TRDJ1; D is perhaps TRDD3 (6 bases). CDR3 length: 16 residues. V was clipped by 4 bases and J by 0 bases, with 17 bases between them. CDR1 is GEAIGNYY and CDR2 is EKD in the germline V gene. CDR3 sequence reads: CACEGLTGTYTDKLIF. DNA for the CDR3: TGTGCCTGTGAGGGTCTTACTGGGACGTACACCGATAAACTCATCTTT.

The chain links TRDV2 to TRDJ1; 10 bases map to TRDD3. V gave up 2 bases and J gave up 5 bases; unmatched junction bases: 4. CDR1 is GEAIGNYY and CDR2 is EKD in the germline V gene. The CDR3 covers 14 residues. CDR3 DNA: TGTGCCTGTGACAGACTGGGGGATGGGGATAAACTCATCTTT. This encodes CACDRLGDGDKLIF.

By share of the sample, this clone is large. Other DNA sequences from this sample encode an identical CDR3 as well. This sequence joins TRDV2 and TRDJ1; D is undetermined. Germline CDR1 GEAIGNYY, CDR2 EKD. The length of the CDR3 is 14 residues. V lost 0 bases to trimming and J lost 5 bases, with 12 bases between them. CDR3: CACDTVSSLDKLIF. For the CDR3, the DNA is TGTGCCTGTGACACCGTATCCAGCCTAGATAAACTCATCTTT.

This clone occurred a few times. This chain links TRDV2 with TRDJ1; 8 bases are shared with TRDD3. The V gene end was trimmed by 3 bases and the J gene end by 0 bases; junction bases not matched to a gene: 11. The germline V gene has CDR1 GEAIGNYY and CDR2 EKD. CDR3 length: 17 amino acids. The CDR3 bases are TGTGCCTGTGACTCTTTACTGGGGGGACCGTACACCGATAAACTCATCTTT. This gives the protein CACDSLLGGPYTDKLIF.

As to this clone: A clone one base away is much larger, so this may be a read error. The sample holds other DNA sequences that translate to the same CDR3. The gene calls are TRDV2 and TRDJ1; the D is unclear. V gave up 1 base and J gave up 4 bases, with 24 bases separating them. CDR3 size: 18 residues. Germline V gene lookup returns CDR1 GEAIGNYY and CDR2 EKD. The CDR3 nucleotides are TGTGCCTGTGACACTGTGCCGGTCCGTTCTAATATAATCGATAAACTCATCTTT. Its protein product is CACDTVPVRSNIIDKLIF.

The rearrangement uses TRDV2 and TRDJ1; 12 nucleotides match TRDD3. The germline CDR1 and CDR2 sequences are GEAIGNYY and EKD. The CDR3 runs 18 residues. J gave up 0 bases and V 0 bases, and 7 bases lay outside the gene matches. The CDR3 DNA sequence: TGTGCCTGTGACACCATGATACTGGGGGATACTCACACCGATAAACTCATCTTT. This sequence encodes CACDTMILGDTHTDKLIF.

This CDR3 reads CACDALDGRTDKLIF. In nucleotides, the CDR3 is TGTGCCTGTGACGCTCTTGACGGGAGGACCGATAAACTCATCTTT. This chain connects TRDV2 to TRDJ1; D is undetermined. Germline V gene data show CDR1 as GEAIGNYY and CDR2 as EKD. The length of the CDR3 is 15 residues. The germline V and J ends were trimmed by 3 bases and 2 bases, with 15 bases remaining between them.

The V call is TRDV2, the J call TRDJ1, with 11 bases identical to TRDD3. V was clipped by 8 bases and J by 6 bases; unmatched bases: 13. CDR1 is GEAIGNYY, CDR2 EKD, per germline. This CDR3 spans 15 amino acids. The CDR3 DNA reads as TGTGCCTCAACACCACTGGGGGATAACGGGAATAAACTCATCTTT. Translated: CASTPLGDNGNKLIF.

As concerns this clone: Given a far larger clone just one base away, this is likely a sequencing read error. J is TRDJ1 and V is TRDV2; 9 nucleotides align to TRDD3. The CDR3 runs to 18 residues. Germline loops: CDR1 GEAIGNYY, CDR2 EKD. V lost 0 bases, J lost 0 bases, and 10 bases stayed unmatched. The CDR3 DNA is TGTGCCTGTGACACCCTTACTGGGGGAGACTCGTACACCGATAAACTCATCTTT. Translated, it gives CACDTLTGGDSYTDKLIF.

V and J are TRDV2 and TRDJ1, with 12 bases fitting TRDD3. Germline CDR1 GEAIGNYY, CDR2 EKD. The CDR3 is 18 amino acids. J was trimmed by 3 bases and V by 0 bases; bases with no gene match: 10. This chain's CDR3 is CACDTVGSGGYDPDKLIF. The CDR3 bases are TGTGCCTGTGACACCGTCGGATCTGGGGGATACGATCCCGATAAACTCATCTTT.